Below are 7 T cell receptor beta chains sequenced from a single sample in a study of OX40 agonist ivuxolimab in advanced cancers. Produced via immunoSEQ multiplex PCR; TCRdb's table is partial and in-frame only. In the table there are about 40,000 clones, approximately 90% of which are singletons. The material was CD4+ or CD8+ T cells sorted from blood, obtained in a trial of the OX40 agonist ivuxolimab. The origin of the receptors is an adult with an advanced solid tumor such as melanoma, head and neck, liver or kidney cancer.

The gene calls are TRBV7-9 and TRBJ2-1; 10 bases are shared with TRBD2. CDR1 is SEHNR and CDR2 is FQNEAQ in the germline V gene (reference sequence). J gave up 8 bases and V 5 bases, and 9 bases lay outside the gene matches. The CDR3 has 15 amino acids. The CDR3 protein is CASSPRDSGRYEQFF. The CDR3 nucleotides are TGTGCCAGCAGCCCCCGGGATAGCGGGAGGTATGAGCAGTTCTTC.

CDR3 amino acids: CASSLPMDNGELFF. CDR3 DNA sequence: TGTGCCAGCAGTTTACCCATGGATAACGGGGAGCTGTTTTTT. This chain joins TRBV28 and TRBJ2-2; D is uncertain. CDR3 length equals 14 residues. CDR1 MDHEN and CDR2 SYDVKM come from the germline V gene. V shed 2 bases and J shed 7 bases, with 11 bases lying between them.

This chain uses TRBV11-2 with TRBJ2-1, with 7 nucleotides matching TRBD2. The CDR3 has 14 residues. The V segment lost 8 bases and the J segment 8 bases; nucleotides outside the gene matches: 12. Germline V gene sequence: CDR1 SGHAT, CDR2 FQNNGV. CDR3 sequence: CASRGSPLGDEQFF. DNA of the CDR3: TGTGCCAGCCGCGGGAGCCCCTTAGGGGATGAGCAGTTCTTC.

The chain recombines TRBV9 with TRBJ2-7; possibly TRBD1 for D (6 bases). The CDR3 is 14 residues long. The ends were cut back, 0 bases at V and 2 bases at J, with 9 bases in the middle. Germline CDR1 reads SGDLS; CDR2 reads YYNGEE. CDR3 DNA: TGTGCCAGCAGCGTAGCCGGGGACACCTACGAGCAGTACTTC. Its protein product is CASSVAGDTYEQYF.

The chain recombines TRBV4-1 with TRBJ1-5; possible D gene TRBD1, 5 bases. Germline V gene lookup returns CDR1 MGHRA and CDR2 YSYEKL. V gave up 6 bases and J gave up 6 bases, with 15 bases separating them. This CDR3 comprises 14 residues. The DNA for the CDR3 is TGCGCCAGCAGTCCCGCCCAGGGTGTTCAGCCCCAGCATTTT. It encodes CASSPAQGVQPQHF.

V is TRBV6-1 and J is TRBJ1-1; 7 positions agree with TRBD1. The CDR3 sequence is 17 residues long. Germline CDR1 MNHNS, CDR2 SASEGT. After removal of 2 bases from V and 1 base from J, the junction contained 10 bases not matched to a gene. DNA of the CDR3: TGTGCCAGCAGTGAAATCCACTTGACAGGGAGGAACACTGAAGCTTTCTTT. As protein: CASSEIHLTGRNTEAFF.

J is TRBJ2-1 and V is TRBV6-4; D is uncertain. This CDR3 contains 16 residues. Trimming took off 0 bases at V and 1 base at J, with 10 bases between the two ends. Germline CDR1 and CDR2: MRHNA and SNTAGT. CDR3 loop: CASSDSPSRSYNEQFF. The CDR3 DNA reads TGTGCCAGCAGTGACTCCCCATCTCGATCCTACAATGAGCAGTTCTTC.